The next 9 T cell receptor beta chains were all read from a single sample in a study of patients and donors after allogeneic stem cell transplantation. TCRdb itself ran the RT-PCR reads through MiXCR, one entry per CDR3 protein. Of some 960,000 distinct CDR3 sequences listed, approximately 18% are singletons. What was sequenced was blood, either unsorted or a sorted T cell fraction (not recorded which). The receptors here all came from a human donor who was either an allogeneic HSCT recipient or a stem cell or donor lymphocyte infusion donor (not recorded which). It is not recorded whose cells these are; they may come from a transplant donor.

The chain links TRBV12-3 or TRBV12-4 to TRBJ1-1; D remains unclear. Trimming took off 5 bases at V and 1 base at J, with 17 bases between the two ends. The CDR3 has 16 amino acids. CDR3 DNA: TGTGCCAGCAGTCCCCACGGGCGGGTCCCGAACACTGAAGCTTTCTTT. It is translated as CASSPHGRVPNTEAFF.

This clonotype was seen many times. The V gene is TRBV3-1, the J gene TRBJ2-3; D gene unclear. The CDR3 runs 16 residues. Germline V CDR1 and CDR2: LGHDT, YNNKEL (reference sequence). Trimming removed 0 bases from V and 0 bases from J, with 10 bases in between. The CDR3 coding sequence is TGTGCCAGCAGCCAAGATCGGAGCGTCAGCACAGATACGCAGTATTTT. Amino acid sequence: CASSQDRSVSTDTQYF.

This clonotype was detected a few times. This chain joins TRBV2 and TRBJ2-3; the D is unclear. The V end lost 8 bases, the J end lost 4 bases, and 7 bases lay between the germline ends. The germline gives CDR1 SNHLY, CDR2 FYNNEI. CDR3 length equals 11 residues. Written as DNA, the CDR3 is TGTGCCAGCCTGCGCGCAGATACGCAGTATTTT. It translates to CASLRADTQYF.

This clonotype was detected a few times. The chain couples TRBV5-1 to TRBJ2-7; D tentatively fits TRBD1 or TRBD2 (5 bases each). The V end was cut by 4 bases, the J end by 3 bases, with 20 bases between. The CDR3 is 16 residues long. Germline V lookup: CDR1 SGHRS, CDR2 YFSETQ. This CDR3 is CASSGNRDHTLYEQYF. As DNA, the CDR3 is TGCGCCAGCAGCGGCAACCGGGACCATACCCTCTACGAGCAGTACTTC.

V gene TRBV12-3 or TRBV12-4 combines with J gene TRBJ1-2, with D possibly matching TRBD1 (5 bases). Between the trimmed V and J ends, which lost 3 bases and 8 bases, there was a span of 13 bases. CDR3 size: 13 residues. DNA for the CDR3: TGTGCCAGCAGTTTGGTAGGGGTTCGGGGCTACACCTTC. Protein sequence: CASSLVGVRGYTF.

The rearrangement uses TRBV4-1 and TRBJ2-4; the D gene is possibly TRBD1 (6 bases). CDR3 size: 18 residues. Germline V gene data show CDR1 as MGHRA and CDR2 as YSYEKL. Deletions cut 0 bases from V and 1 base from J, with 16 bases between. The CDR3 DNA sequence: TGCGCCAGCAGCCAAGATCTCCAGGGGCCTGGGGCCAAAAACATTCAGTACTTC. Amino acids: CASSQDLQGPGAKNIQYF.

The chain uses TRBV21-1 and TRBJ2-7; the D segment call TRBD2 is taken from the table without a DNA check. TRBV21-1 is reported as a pseudogene. The CDR3 consists of 15 residues. The CDR3 DNA reads as TGTGCCAGCAGCAACCCAGCCTCCGCCTTCTACGAGCAGTACTTC. This gives the protein CASSNPASAFYEQYF.

The rearrangement links TRBV24-1 to TRBJ1-5, with D possibly TRBD1 on 5 matching bases. Trimming stripped 4 bases from V and 3 bases from J, with 9 bases between. CDR1 and CDR2 from the germline V gene are KGHDR and SFDVKD. The CDR3 has 14 residues. DNA for the CDR3: TGTGCCACCAGTGACCCAGGGTCCAATCAGCCCCAGCATTTT. Its translation: CATSDPGSNQPQHF.

This clonotype came up many times. This chain uses TRBV12-3 or TRBV12-4 with TRBJ1-6; TRBD1 aligns across 7 bases. The V and J ends lost 5 bases and 9 bases, in that order; junction bases with no gene match: 7. The CDR3 sequence is 14 residues long. CDR3 protein: CASSPRQGGSPLHF. The CDR3 DNA sequence: TGTGCCAGCAGTCCTCGACAGGGTGGTTCACCCCTCCACTTT.